This T cell receptor beta chain was retrieved from a study of blood T cell repertoires in COVID-19. About the research overall: Some COVID-19 samples were acute and others convalescent; all came from the United States, Italy and Spain. From T cells, B-cell-depleted T cells, or PBMCs came the material, which was cDNA or gDNA.

The study recruited people aged about 18 to 90 years across roughly 25 US areas. Cohort 3 donors were reported recovered after two negative PCRs, clearance, or symptom resolution. Produced via immunoSEQ multiplex PCR; TCRdb's table is partial and in-frame only. The sample carries some 350,000 clones, over 75% recorded once. V shed 2 bases and J 1 base; nucleotides not matched to a gene: 1. The germline gives CDR1 SGDLS, CDR2 YYNGEE. There are 15 residues in the CDR3. The sequenced material came from PBMCs or T cells enriched from blood (not recorded which). The sequence was obtained from a man aged 30 to 45 who had recovered from COVID-19. This chain connects TRBV9 to TRBJ2-2, with 8 bases lining up with TRBD2. The CDR3 sequence is CASSVAGGNTGELFF. The CDR3 DNA is TGTGCCAGCAGCGTTGCGGGGGGGAACACCGGGGAGCTGTTTTTT.